This is a list of T cell receptor beta chains from one sample in a study of blood T cell repertoires in COVID-19. Measured with immunoSEQ multiplex PCR; TCRdb has only the in-frame clones, and not every one. The sample includes 70,000 to 95,000 clones, around four fifths of them seen just once. The source material was peripheral blood. All receptors derive from a woman aged 70 to 79 with active or convalescent COVID-19. The CDR3 runs from the conserved cysteine through the conserved F or W. A D gene is named only where the DNA matches it firmly. Only some rows state a clone size, as once, few, many or a class for expanded clones.

CDR3,DNA,size,D,J,V
CASSIEQLPNTEAFF,TGTGCCAGCTCAATAGAACAGTTGCCGAACACTGAAGCTTTCTTT,-,-,TRBJ1-1,TRBV18
CASSHRVDYGYTF,TGTGCCAGCAGTCACAGGGTTGACTATGGCTACACCTTC,-,-,TRBJ1-2,TRBV11-2
CASSLRGLGFEQYF,TGCGCCAGCAGCTTAAGGGGCCTCGGGTTCGAGCAGTACTTC,-,-,TRBJ2-7,TRBV5-1
CASSAQAGTSVSNEQFF,TGTGCCAGCAGCGCTCAAGCCGGGACTAGTGTTTCCAATGAGCAGTTCTTC,once,TRBD2,TRBJ2-1,TRBV9
CASRIIADGGEQFF,TGTGCCAGCAGAATCATCGCCGATGGGGGGGAGCAGTTCTTC,-,-,TRBJ2-1,TRBV6-6
CASSQDRAGDYEQYF,TGTGCCAGCAGCCAAGATCGTGCGGGGGATTACGAGCAGTACTTC,-,TRBD2,TRBJ2-7,TRBV3-1/TRBV3-2
CASSKNGGQGNYGYTF,TGTGCCAGCAGCAAAAACGGGGGACAGGGGAACTATGGCTACACCTTC,-,-,TRBJ1-2,TRBV21-1
CASRSPSGSYEQYF,TGTGCCAGCAGATCCCCTAGCGGCTCCTACGAGCAGTACTTC,medium-sized,TRBD2,TRBJ2-7,TRBV11-2
CASSRQGRGMNTEAFF,TGTGCCAGCAGCAGACAGGGACGCGGGATGAACACTGAAGCTTTCTTT,-,TRBD1,TRBJ1-1,TRBV11-2
CASSLGQNTGELFF,TGTGCCAGCAGCTTAGGACAGAACACCGGGGAGCTGTTTTTT,-,-,TRBJ2-2,TRBV11-2
CASSVGILARADTQYF,TGTGCCAGCAGCGTAGGAATCCTAGCTCGGGCGGATACGCAGTATTTT,-,-,TRBJ2-3,TRBV9
CASREGGANTEAFF,TGCGCCAGCAGGGAAGGGGGCGCGAACACTGAAGCTTTCTTT,-,TRBD1,TRBJ1-1,TRBV10-2
CATSENSPLHF,TGTGCCACCAGCGAGAATTCACCCCTCCACTTT,-,-,TRBJ1-6,TRBV15
CASSQDPSTDTQYF,TGCGCCAGCAGCCAAGATCCATCCACAGATACGCAGTATTTT,-,-,TRBJ2-3,TRBV4-1
CASSPYGTSSEQYF,TGTGCCAGCAGCCCCTATGGGACTAGTAGCGAGCAGTACTTC,-,TRBD2,TRBJ2-7,TRBV7-2
CASKGQGGSYEQYF,TGTGCCAGCAAGGGACAGGGGGGCTCCTACGAGCAGTACTTC,-,TRBD1,TRBJ2-7,TRBV2
CASSQDGTGFYEQYF,TGCGCCAGCAGCCAAGATGGGACAGGGTTTTACGAGCAGTACTTC,-,TRBD1,TRBJ2-7,TRBV4-3
CASSLTGGTEAFF,TGTGCCAGCAGCTTGACAGGGGGCACTGAAGCTTTCTTT,-,TRBD1,TRBJ1-1,TRBV3-1/TRBV3-2
CASSQGWRNEKLFF,TGCGCCAGCAGCCAGGGGTGGAGGAATGAAAAACTGTTTTTT,-,-,TRBJ1-4,TRBV4-3
CASSQVDSPGSPLHF,TGTGCCAGCAGCCAAGTGGACAGCCCTGGGTCACCCCTCCACTTT,-,-,TRBJ1-6,TRBV3-1/TRBV3-2
CASSSLGNRETSGYTF,TGTGCCAGCAGCTCCCTGGGGAACAGGGAAACGAGTGGCTACACCTTC,-,-,TRBJ1-2,TRBV9
CASSIKSTGTGGNNEQFF,TGTGCCAGCAGCATAAAGAGTACCGGGACAGGGGGTAACAATGAGCAGTTCTTC,-,TRBD1,TRBJ2-1,TRBV7-6
CATSPQGHADTQYF,TGTGCCACTTCTCCCCAGGGGCATGCGGATACGCAGTATTTT,-,-,TRBJ2-3,TRBV6-6
CASSRDRGEKLFF,TGTGCCAGCAGCCGAGACAGGGGTGAAAAACTGTTTTTT,-,TRBD1,TRBJ1-4,TRBV5-8
CAIRTGQVGSPLHF,TGTGCCATCAGGACGGGACAGGTTGGATCACCCCTCCACTTT,-,TRBD1,TRBJ1-6,TRBV10-3
CAITMLAGGQNEQFF,TGTGCCATCACAATGCTAGCGGGGGGGCAAAATGAGCAGTTCTTC,-,TRBD2,TRBJ2-1,TRBV10-3
CASSSGLAGLSYEQYF,TGTGCCAGCAGTTCGGGACTAGCGGGGCTCTCCTACGAGCAGTACTTC,-,TRBD2,TRBJ2-7,TRBV6-2/TRBV6-3
CASSQGGGDYGYTF,TGTGCCAGCAGCCAGGGAGGGGGGGACTATGGCTACACCTTC,-,-,TRBJ1-2,TRBV3-1/TRBV3-2
CASDRTAAGELFF,TGTGCCAGCGACAGGACGGCGGCCGGGGAGCTGTTTTTT,-,-,TRBJ2-2,TRBV6-6
CSVEEIEAFF,TGCAGCGTTGAAGAAATAGAAGCTTTCTTT,-,-,TRBJ1-1,TRBV29-1
CASSLTGSTEAFF,TGTGCCAGCAGCTTAACAGGGAGCACTGAAGCTTTCTTT,-,-,TRBJ1-1,TRBV7-2
CASSPRRGFGQPQHF,TGTGCCAGCTCACCCCGCAGGGGATTCGGTCAGCCCCAGCATTTT,-,-,TRBJ1-5,TRBV18
CASSQGGTDYEQYF,TGTGCCAGCAGCCAAGGCGGGACAGACTACGAGCAGTACTTC,-,-,TRBJ2-7,TRBV7-7
CASSSGGSNEQFF,TGTGCCAGCAGCTCCGGGGGATCGAATGAGCAGTTCTTC,-,-,TRBJ2-1,TRBV7-7
CASSKQGALGSGEQYF,TGTGCCAGCAGCAAACAGGGGGCGCTCGGTTCGGGCGAGCAGTACTTC,-,TRBD1,TRBJ2-7,TRBV5-4
CASSPPQGGGTEAFF,TGTGCCAGCTCACCACCACAGGGGGGAGGCACTGAAGCTTTCTTT,-,TRBD1,TRBJ1-1,TRBV18
CASGDRGRAAVDTQYF,TGTGCCAGCGGGGACAGGGGGCGGGCGGCTGTAGATACGCAGTATTTT,-,TRBD1,TRBJ2-3,TRBV28
CASSNPTGRRGGAYEQYF,TGTGCCAGCAGTAACCCAACAGGGCGGCGGGGGGGTGCCTACGAGCAGTACTTC,-,TRBD2,TRBJ2-7,TRBV6-2/TRBV6-3
CASSYRGEQFF,TGTGCCAGCAGTTACAGGGGCGAGCAGTTCTTC,-,TRBD1,TRBJ2-1,TRBV12-3/TRBV12-4
CASSPQTGSNSPLHF,TGTGCCAGCTCTCCGCAGACAGGGAGTAATTCACCCCTCCACTTT,few,TRBD1,TRBJ1-6,TRBV18
CASSKTRDSNQPQHF,TGTGCCAGTAGTAAGACACGGGATAGCAATCAGCCCCAGCATTTT,-,-,TRBJ1-5,TRBV19
CASSSVVSSLETQYF,TGTGCCAGCAGCTCAGTAGTGTCTAGCCTGGAGACCCAGTACTTC,-,-,TRBJ2-5,TRBV11-2
CASSLQGSYEQYF,TGCGCCAGCAGTCTACAGGGGTCCTACGAGCAGTACTTC,-,TRBD1,TRBJ2-7,TRBV5-1